Sequencing of this T cell receptor (beta chain) was carried out in a study of blood T cells in healthy people across ages (dated by TCRdb to the mid-2010s). Regarding the study in general: Template switching captured roughly one uniquely barcoded TCR beta cDNA molecule per two T cells in model experiments. Donors were grouped into four age groups: young (average approximately 16 years), middle-aged (around 39), aged (approximately 67) and long-lived (around 80). To avoid experimental bias, donors of different ages were distributed randomly across sequencing lanes. Using the same blood draw, the study looked at two additional independent replicas of 1 million unique cDNA reads for two donors, one aged 18 to 29 and the other aged 80 or older. The study measured age-related changes in TCR beta repertoire diversity using deep sequencing normalized with unique cDNA molecular identifiers. The full study reports these points: Compared with the aged group, the long-lived group had more naive CD4+ T cells, fewer expanded clones and increased TCR diversity, a pattern suggesting age selection. Because the CMV infection status of the donors was unknown, age-related changes in expanded clonotypes may potentially have been confounded. Observed TCR beta diversity correlated strongly with the percentage of naive T cells measured by flow cytometry. Estimates of total diversity from one million sequenced T cells were regarded as lower bounds and underestimates. Observed TCR beta diversity per million T cells fell roughly linearly with age, and a significant reduction was already apparent by age around 40. Bulk unsorted PBMC profiling prevented conclusive comparison of naive and antigen-experienced compartments.

V and J lose 0 bases and 6 bases, and a span of 18 bases separates them. CDR1 and CDR2 were assigned from the germline V gene as ENHRY and SYGVKD. The CDR3 contains 17 residues, cysteine and phenylalanine counted. Only the CDR3 region is kept as DNA, spanning 51 bases read in frame from base 1. In regard to this clonotype: Its antigen has not been determined. No much larger clone is present one base from it, and per-base qualities are unavailable.

Libraries were built with 5' RACE. Instrument on record: Illumina HiSeq 2500. The second PCR ran for roughly 7 to 12 cycles and used a J-beta primer mix along with a sample-barcoded 5' primer. A unique molecular identifier was introduced onto each TCR beta cDNA molecule by a template-switch 5' adaptor carrying 12 random nucleotides. At least 3 million CDR3-containing paired-end reads were obtained from each sample. First-strand cDNA synthesis was performed from all RNA using the Mint cDNA synthesis kit, with priming by a TRBC-specific oligonucleotide. Following uracil-DNA glycosylase treatment, all cDNA underwent a first 18-cycle PCR with the universal primers M1SS and BC2_uni_R. As for the authors' bioinformatics: Normalization of each sample was performed by random selection of 1 million high-quality reads, each carrying a distinct molecular identifier. Reads sharing molecular identifiers were discarded rather than binned into consensus sequences. MiTCR, with a Q25 quality threshold and the strictest error-elimination algorithm, was used for CDR3 identification, clonotype clustering and error correction. A nonparametric unseen species model with Euler transformation was used to estimate a lower bound on total TCR beta diversity. TCRdb passed the public sequencing reads through fastp at Q25 and MiXCR, retaining productive beta sequences. Records with the same CDR3 protein are collapsed into one entry carrying the most frequent genes and DNA. None of the V and J calls come from the authors' own analysis; TCRdb made them. A total of roughly 1.4 million distinct CDR3 sequences appear in this sample, around 59% of them only once. The ten largest clonotypes hold more than 6% of the sample.

Systemically healthy Caucasian individuals from Russia, some 40 in total and aged roughly 6 to 100 years, were included as donors. Each donor gave about 11 milliliters of peripheral blood, drawn into EDTA-treated Vacutainer tubes. Ficoll-Paque density-gradient centrifugation was used to isolate PBMCs, with at least 7 million per sample. Total RNA was extracted from PBMCs with Trizol reagent, with at least 6 micrograms obtained per sample. Naive CD45RAhigh/CD27high T cell percentages were measured by flow cytometry on a PBMC aliquot from every donor. This TCR came from a man aged 18-30 years in good health. The sequenced sample was blood. The V gene is TRBV10-3 and the J gene is TRBJ2-1; perhaps TRBD1 is the D gene, with 5 bases matching. The DNA sequence is as follows: TGTGCCATCAGTGAGTCGTCCTGGACAAACAAAGGCAATGAGCAGTTCTTC. Its product reads: CAISESSWTNKGNEQFF.